A selection of T cell receptor beta chains follows, all from one sample in a study of blood T cell repertoires in COVID-19. Using immunoSEQ multiplex PCR, the repertoire was profiled, and TCRdb retains in-frame clones only, with some absent. Of around 460,000 clones listed, 70% to 90% are singletons. The sequenced sample was peripheral blood. The source is a man in his late teens or twenties with COVID-19, enrolled during active disease. Both conserved end residues are part of each CDR3.

15	TRBJ2-1	TRBV10-1	CASSERRGGTRKQFF
12	TRBJ2-2	TRBV10-1	CASPLGPGELFF
16	TRBJ1-1	TRBV7-8	CASSGMTGVRNTEAFF
19	TRBJ2-1	TRBV7-9	CASSLAHNFLMSSYNEQFF
19	TRBJ2-2	TRBV5-1	CASSFGGTSQGANTGELFF
16	TRBJ1-4	TRBV4-1	CASSQDRGGEDEKLFF
14	TRBJ2-2	TRBV19	CASTSTRYTGELFF
14	TRBJ1-1	TRBV6-5	CASSYQTGGTEAFF
14	TRBJ1-4	TRBV9	CASSISQGGEKLFF
14	TRBJ2-7	TRBV29-1	CSVAQDRGPYEQYF
16	TRBJ2-7	TRBV19	CASSIPGTGPRSEQYF
15	TRBJ1-3	TRBV2	CASSSTRTGTGAVYF
14	TRBJ2-2	TRBV6-5	CASSYGGQPGELFF
13	TRBJ2-7	TRBV23-1	CASLFEDRGEQYF
12	TRBJ2-1	TRBV19	CASKAPSHEQFF
15	TRBJ2-3	TRBV5-1	CASSETGGPADTQYF
13	TRBJ2-5	TRBV2	CASSGDSLKTQYF
13	TRBJ2-2	TRBV7-2	CASSLVRSGELFF
15	TRBJ2-2	TRBV2	CASSGTSGNTGELFF
12	TRBJ1-1	TRBV29-1	CSVPQGAAEAFF
13	TRBJ2-1	TRBV12-3/TRBV12-4	CASSPTGSNEQFF
14	TRBJ2-7	TRBV6-5	CASRAGTSEYEQYF
10	TRBJ1-1	TRBV19	CASKGEGAFF
18	TRBJ2-7	TRBV19	CAGTGTGANYPKVYEQYF
16	TRBJ2-3	TRBV24-1	CATSDPTGGNTDTQYF
15	TRBJ2-3	TRBV27	CASSFSGGLTDTQYF
13	TRBJ1-3	TRBV30	CAWSVGVGNTIYF
14	TRBJ1-6	TRBV19	CASSWPSYNSPLHF
14	TRBJ1-4	TRBV14	CASSPRQGLGKLFF
15	TRBJ2-7	TRBV10-2	CASSDLAGGVDEQYF
13	TRBJ1-2	TRBV7-9	CASSFGQGSGYTF
16	TRBJ2-5	TRBV7-2	CASSDQVSSGGAAQYF
13	TRBJ1-5	TRBV3-1/TRBV3-2	CASSQTRNQPQHF
17	TRBJ2-2	TRBV7-5	CVRTLRDYPANTGELFF
19	TRBJ1-3	TRBV27	CASSLNPPRTGVGGNTIYF
13	TRBJ2-7	TRBV2	CASSSLTTYEQYF
17	TRBJ1-3	TRBV18	CASSPLTGRYSGNTIYF
19	TRBJ2-6	TRBV5-4	CASSLGARTGPSGANVLTF
16	TRBJ2-3	TRBV30	CAWNTETRSPPDTQYF
17	TRBJ2-1	TRBV7-2	CASSLEGASGSRNEQFF
16	TRBJ1-3	TRBV6-5	CASSYDTTGTGNTIYF
14	TRBJ2-5	TRBV19	CASSIVAGQETQYF
14	TRBJ2-2	TRBV19	CASTRWDYTGELFF
15	TRBJ1-4	TRBV5-1	CASSNRQGEGEKLFF
14	TRBJ2-2	TRBV13	CASRDTGNTGELFF
13	TRBJ2-1	TRBV7-9	CASSISQVNEQFF
12	TRBJ1-1	TRBV12-3/TRBV12-4	CASSPSRNLAFF
16	TRBJ1-3	TRBV5-8	CASSPGQLDSGNTIYF
15	TRBJ2-5	TRBV10-1	CASSDSGRKAETQYF
13	TRBJ2-1	TRBV24-1	CATKEQTYNEQFF
14	TRBJ2-2	TRBV29-1	CSAWDRELAGELFF
17	TRBJ1-5	TRBV4-2	CASSLNTGSALNQPQHF
14	TRBJ1-2	TRBV28	CASSPGGSNYGYTF
13	TRBJ2-1	TRBV10-1	CASSGLADNEQFF
16	TRBJ1-2	TRBV15	CATSPGQDHRRGGYTF